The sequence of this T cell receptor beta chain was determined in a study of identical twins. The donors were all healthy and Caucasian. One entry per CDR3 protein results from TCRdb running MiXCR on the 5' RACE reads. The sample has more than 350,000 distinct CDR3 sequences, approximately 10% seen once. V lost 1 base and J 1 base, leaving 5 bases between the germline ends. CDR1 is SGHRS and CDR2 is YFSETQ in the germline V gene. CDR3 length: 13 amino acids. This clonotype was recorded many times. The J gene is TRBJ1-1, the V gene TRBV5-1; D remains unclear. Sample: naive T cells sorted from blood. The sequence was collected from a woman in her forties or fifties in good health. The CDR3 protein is CASSLSANTEAFF. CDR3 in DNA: TGCGCCAGCAGCTTGTCGGCGAACACTGAAGCTTTCTTT.